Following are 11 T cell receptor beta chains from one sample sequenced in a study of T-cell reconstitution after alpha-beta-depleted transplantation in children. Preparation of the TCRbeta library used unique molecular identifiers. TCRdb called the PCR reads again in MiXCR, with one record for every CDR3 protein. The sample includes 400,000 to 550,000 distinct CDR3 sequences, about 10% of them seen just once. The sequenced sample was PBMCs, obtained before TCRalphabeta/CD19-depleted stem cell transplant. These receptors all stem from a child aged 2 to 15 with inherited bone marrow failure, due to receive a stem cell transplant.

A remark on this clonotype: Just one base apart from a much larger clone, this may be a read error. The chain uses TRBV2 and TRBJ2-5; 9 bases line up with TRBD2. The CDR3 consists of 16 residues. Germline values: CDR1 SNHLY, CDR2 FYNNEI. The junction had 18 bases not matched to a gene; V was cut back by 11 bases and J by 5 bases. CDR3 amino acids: CAGLRTGLAIMETQYF. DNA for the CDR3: TGTGCCGGTCTTAGAACTGGACTAGCGATAATGGAGACCCAGTACTTC.

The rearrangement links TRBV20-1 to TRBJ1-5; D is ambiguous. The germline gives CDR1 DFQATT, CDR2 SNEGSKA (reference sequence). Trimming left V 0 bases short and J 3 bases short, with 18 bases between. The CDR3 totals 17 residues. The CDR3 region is CSARDRETPEDNQPQHF. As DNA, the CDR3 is TGCAGTGCTAGAGATCGAGAGACCCCGGAGGACAATCAGCCCCAGCATTTT.

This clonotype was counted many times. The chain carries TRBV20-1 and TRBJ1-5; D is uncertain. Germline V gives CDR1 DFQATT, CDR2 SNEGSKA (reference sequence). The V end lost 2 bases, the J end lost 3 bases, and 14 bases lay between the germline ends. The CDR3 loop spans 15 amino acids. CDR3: CSARNWVVINQPQHF. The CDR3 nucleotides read TGCAGTGCTAGAAATTGGGTTGTAATCAATCAGCCCCAGCATTTT.

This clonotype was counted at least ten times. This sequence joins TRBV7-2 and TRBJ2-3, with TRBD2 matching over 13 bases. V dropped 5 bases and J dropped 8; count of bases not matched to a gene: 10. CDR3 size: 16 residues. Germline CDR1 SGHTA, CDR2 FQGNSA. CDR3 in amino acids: CASSVGTGTSGITQYF. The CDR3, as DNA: TGTGCCAGCAGCGTCGGAACCGGGACTAGCGGGATTACGCAGTATTTT.

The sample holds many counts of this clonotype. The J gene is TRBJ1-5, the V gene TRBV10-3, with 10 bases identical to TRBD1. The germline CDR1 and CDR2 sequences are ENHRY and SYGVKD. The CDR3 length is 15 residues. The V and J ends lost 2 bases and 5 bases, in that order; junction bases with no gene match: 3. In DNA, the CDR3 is TGTGCCATCAGTGAGGACAGGGGGCTAGATCAGCCCCAGCATTTT. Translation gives CAISEDRGLDQPQHF.

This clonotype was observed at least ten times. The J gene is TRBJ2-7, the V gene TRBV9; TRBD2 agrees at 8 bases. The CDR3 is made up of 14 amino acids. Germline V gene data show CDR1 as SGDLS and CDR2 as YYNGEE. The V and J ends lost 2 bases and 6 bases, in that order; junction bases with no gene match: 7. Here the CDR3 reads CASSVAAGESEQYF. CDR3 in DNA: TGTGCCAGCAGCGTCGCAGCGGGAGAATCCGAGCAGTACTTC.

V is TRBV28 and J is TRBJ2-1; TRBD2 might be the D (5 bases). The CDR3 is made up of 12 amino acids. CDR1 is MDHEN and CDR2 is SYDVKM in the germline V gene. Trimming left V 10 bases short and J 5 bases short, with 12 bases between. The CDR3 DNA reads TGTGCCATCAGCCCCGGGGACAATGAGCAGTTCTTC. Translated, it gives CAISPGDNEQFF.

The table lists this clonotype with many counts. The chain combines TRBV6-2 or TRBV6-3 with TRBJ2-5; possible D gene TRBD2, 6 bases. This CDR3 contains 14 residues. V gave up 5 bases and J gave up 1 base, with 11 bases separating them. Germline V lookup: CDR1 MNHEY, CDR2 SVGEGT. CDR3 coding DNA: TGTGCCAGCAGTGGGACTTTTATCCAAGAGACCCAGTACTTC. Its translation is CASSGTFIQETQYF.

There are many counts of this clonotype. In nucleotides, the CDR3 is TGTGCCAGCAGCTCAACTGACTTCTACGAGCAGTACTTC. Amino acids: CASSSTDFYEQYF. The genes are TRBV7-8 and TRBJ2-7; D gene ambiguous. Germline-derived CDR1 and CDR2 are SGHVS and FQNEAQ. Trimming stripped 4 bases from V and 3 bases from J, with 10 bases between. The CDR3 extends over 13 amino acids.

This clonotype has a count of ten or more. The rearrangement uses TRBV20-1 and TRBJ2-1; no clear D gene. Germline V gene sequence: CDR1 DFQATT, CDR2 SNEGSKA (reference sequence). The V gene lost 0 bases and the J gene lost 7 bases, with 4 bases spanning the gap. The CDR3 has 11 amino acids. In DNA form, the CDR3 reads TGCAGTGCTAGAGATGAGAATGAGCAGTTCTTC. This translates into CSARDENEQFF.

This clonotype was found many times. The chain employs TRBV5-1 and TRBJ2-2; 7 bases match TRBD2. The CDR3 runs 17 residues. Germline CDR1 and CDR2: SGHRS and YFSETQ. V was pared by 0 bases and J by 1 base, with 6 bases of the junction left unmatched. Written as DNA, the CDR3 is TGCGCCAGCAGCTTGGCCGAGTTAGCGGGGAACACCGGGGAGCTGTTTTTT. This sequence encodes CASSLAELAGNTGELFF.